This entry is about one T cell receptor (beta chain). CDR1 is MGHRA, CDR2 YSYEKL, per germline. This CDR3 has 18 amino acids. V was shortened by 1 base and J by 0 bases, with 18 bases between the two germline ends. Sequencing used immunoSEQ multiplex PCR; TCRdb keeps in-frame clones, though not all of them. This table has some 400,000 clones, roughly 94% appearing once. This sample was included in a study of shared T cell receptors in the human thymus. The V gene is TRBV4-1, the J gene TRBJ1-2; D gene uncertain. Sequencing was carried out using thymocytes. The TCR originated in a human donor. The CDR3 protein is CASSQGEGGRAANYGYTF. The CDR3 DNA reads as TGCGCCAGCAGCCAAGGGGAAGGTGGGAGGGCGGCTAACTATGGCTACACCTTC.